There are a few counts of the clone carrying this T cell receptor beta chain. Its target is unknown. The CDR3 totals 15 residues. The V gene end was trimmed by 0 bases and the J gene end by 7 bases; junction bases not matched to a gene: 8. The germline V gene has CDR1 SGHRS and CDR2 YFSETQ. The sample originates from a study of CD8 T cells in ankylosing spondylitis. Study-level findings and limits: What seemed typical of ankylosing spondylitis blood was a TCR beta motif built from several highly homologous variants. Reports say disease-linked clones showed up significantly more in matched ankylosing spondylitis synovial fluid.

Preparation of TCR beta libraries was done by quantitative 5'-RACE with molecular barcodes. TCRdb reanalysed the 5' RACE reads using MiXCR and keeps one entry per CDR3 protein. There are 220,000 or so distinct CDR3 sequences in the sample; around 18% occur only once, and about 42% lies in the top ten. The source is a male donor with ankylosing spondylitis. The chain recombines TRBV5-1 with TRBJ2-5, with 8 bases identical to TRBD2. The sequenced sample consisted of blood, either unsorted or a sorted T cell fraction (not recorded which). The CDR3 loop is CASSLGPAGEPTQYF. CDR3 DNA sequence: TGCGCCAGCAGCTTGGGTCCAGCGGGGGAGCCGACCCAGTACTTC. Drawing the rest from reference TRBV5-1 and TRBJ2-5, the complete variable domain is KAGVTQTPRYLIKTRGQQVTLSCSPISGHRSVSWYQQTPGQGLQFLFEYFSETQRNKGNFPGRFSGRQFSNSRSEMNVSTLELGDSALYLCASSLGPAGEPTQYFGPGTRLLVL.